These 5 T cell receptor beta chains were all obtained from the same sample, sequenced in a study of T cells in Graves' hyperthyroidism and ophthalmopathy. TCR beta CDR3 sequences were amplified from RNA transcripts. The HTBI set primed first-round TCR CDR3 RT-PCR. Each CDR3 protein is one row after TCRdb ran MiXCR on the multiplex PCR reads. This sample has around 500,000 distinct CDR3 sequences, with about 15% found just once. Source material: blood. The source of these receptors is a woman under 30 with Graves' hyperthyroidism.

There are many counts of this clonotype. This chain uses TRBV20-1 with TRBJ2-1; TRBD2 matches at 9 bases. The CDR3 sequence is 15 residues long. The V gene's germline CDR1 is DFQATT and CDR2 SNEGSKA (reference sequence). The ends lost 5 bases at V and 9 bases at J; junction bases unmatched: 14. DNA for the CDR3: TGCAGTGCTGCTTCGGAGGCGGGAGGGCCGGGTGAGCAGTTCTTC. This encodes CSAASEAGGPGEQFF.

Details on this clonotype: This may come from a read error, since a much larger clone is one base off. V and J are TRBV5-1 and TRBJ2-7; tentative D call: TRBD2 (5 bases). CDR1 SGHRS and CDR2 YFSETQ come from the germline V gene. The CDR3 has 16 amino acids. Trimming removed 1 base at V and 3 bases at J, with 17 bases between. CDR3 DNA: TGCGCCAGCAGCTTGCACGGGCCAGCGGAAGGCTACGAGCAGTACTTC. Protein sequence: CASSLHGPAEGYEQYF.

This clonotype has at least ten counts. This chain joins TRBV5-1 and TRBJ2-7; TRBD1 matches 7 bases. Trimming at V came to 0 bases and at J to 4 bases, leaving 4 bases not matched to a gene. Germline assignment: CDR1 SGHRS and CDR2 YFSETQ. This CDR3 has 14 amino acids. In DNA, the CDR3 is TGCGCCAGCAGCTTGGAGACAGGGCTTTACGAGCAGTACTTC. Protein: CASSLETGLYEQYF.

This clonotype was detected a few times. The gene calls are TRBV7-8 and TRBJ2-7, with TRBD1 as a possible D gene (9 bases). From germline, CDR1 is SGHVS and CDR2 FQNEAQ. This CDR3 has 15 amino acids. Trimming left V 11 bases short and J 6 bases short, with 26 bases between. This CDR3 reads CAGRGAGTGTSEQYF. In DNA form, the CDR3 reads TGTGCCGGACGAGGGGCCGGGACAGGGACTAGCGAGCAGTACTTC.

The table lists this clonotype with many counts. The chain links TRBV14 to TRBJ2-3; 9 bases match TRBD2. Germline CDR1 reads SGHDN; CDR2 reads FVKESK. With V trimmed by 3 bases and J by 3 bases, 7 bases remained unmatched. The CDR3 has 16 residues. This chain's CDR3 is CASSQLGSGRTDTQYF. CDR3 DNA sequence: TGTGCCAGCAGCCAGTTGGGTAGCGGGAGAACAGATACGCAGTATTTT.